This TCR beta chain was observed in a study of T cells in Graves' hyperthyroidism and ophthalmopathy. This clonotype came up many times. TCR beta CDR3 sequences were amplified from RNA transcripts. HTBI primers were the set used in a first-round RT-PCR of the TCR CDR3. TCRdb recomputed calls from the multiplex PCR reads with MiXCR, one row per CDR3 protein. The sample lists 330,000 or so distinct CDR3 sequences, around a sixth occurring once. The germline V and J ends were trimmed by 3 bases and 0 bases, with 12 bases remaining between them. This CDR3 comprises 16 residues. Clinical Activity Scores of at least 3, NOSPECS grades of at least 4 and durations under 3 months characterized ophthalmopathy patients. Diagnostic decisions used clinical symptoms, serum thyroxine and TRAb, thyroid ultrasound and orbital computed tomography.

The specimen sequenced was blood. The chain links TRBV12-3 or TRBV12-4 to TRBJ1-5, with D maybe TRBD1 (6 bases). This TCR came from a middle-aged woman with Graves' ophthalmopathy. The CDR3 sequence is CASSLDSPTSNQPQHF. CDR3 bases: TGTGCCAGCAGTTTGGACAGCCCTACTAGCAATCAGCCCCAGCATTTT.